The entry below describes one TCR beta chain. Per germline, CDR1 MNHEY and CDR2 SVGAGI. V gave up 5 bases and J gave up 6 bases, with 10 bases separating them. The CDR3 runs to 13 residues. The record originates from a study of technical replicates of blood from several donors. Clones were read by immunoSEQ multiplex PCR, and TCRdb kept only the in-frame ones, dropping some. The sample includes about 76,000 clones, around 97% of them seen just once. The sequencing input was T cells isolated from PBMCs. The rearrangement links TRBV6-5 to TRBJ1-4; D perhaps matches TRBD1 (5 bases). This receptor was identified in a human donor in good health. CDR3 loop: CASSPQGDEKLFF. The CDR3 nucleotides are TGTGCCAGCAGTCCTCAAGGGGATGAAAAACTGTTTTTT.